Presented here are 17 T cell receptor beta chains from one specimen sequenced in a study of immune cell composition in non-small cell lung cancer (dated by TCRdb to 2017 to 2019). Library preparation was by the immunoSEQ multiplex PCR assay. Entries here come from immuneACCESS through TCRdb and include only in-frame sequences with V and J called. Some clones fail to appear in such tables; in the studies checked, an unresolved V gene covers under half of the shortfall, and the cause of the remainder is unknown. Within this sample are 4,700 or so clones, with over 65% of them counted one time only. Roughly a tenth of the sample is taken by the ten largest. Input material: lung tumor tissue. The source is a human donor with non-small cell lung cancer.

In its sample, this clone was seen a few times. The CDR3 spells CASRIGGGEQYF. CDR3 coding DNA: TGTGCCAGCCGTATTGGGGGCGGCGAGCAGTACTTC. This chain links TRBV19 with TRBJ2-7; tentatively, D is TRBD1 (6 bases). The CDR3 is made up of 12 amino acids. V was clipped by 9 bases and J by 6 bases, with 15 bases between them. In germline, CDR1 is LNHDA, CDR2 SQIVND (reference sequence).

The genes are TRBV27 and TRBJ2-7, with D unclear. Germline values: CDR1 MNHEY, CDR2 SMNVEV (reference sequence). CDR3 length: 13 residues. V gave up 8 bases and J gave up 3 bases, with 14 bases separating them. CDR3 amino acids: CASANGQFYEQYF. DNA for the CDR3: TGTGCCAGCGCAAATGGGCAGTTCTACGAGCAGTACTTC.

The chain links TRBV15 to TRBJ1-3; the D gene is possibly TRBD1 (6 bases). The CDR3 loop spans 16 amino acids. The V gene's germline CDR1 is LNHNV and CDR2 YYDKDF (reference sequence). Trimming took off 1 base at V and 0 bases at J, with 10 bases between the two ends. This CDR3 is CATSRARTASGNTIYF. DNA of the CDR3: TGTGCCACCAGCAGAGCCCGGACAGCCTCTGGAAACACCATATATTTT.

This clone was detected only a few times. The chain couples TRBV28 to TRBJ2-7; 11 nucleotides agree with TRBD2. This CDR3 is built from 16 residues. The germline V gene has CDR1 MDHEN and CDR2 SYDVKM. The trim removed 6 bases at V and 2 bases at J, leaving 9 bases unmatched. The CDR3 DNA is TGTGCCAGCAGACCCGAGGGACTAGCGGACACCTACGAGCAGTACTTC. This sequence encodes CASRPEGLADTYEQYF. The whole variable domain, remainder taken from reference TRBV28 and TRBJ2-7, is DVKVTQSSRYLVKRTGEKVFLECVQDMDHENMFWYRQDPGLGLRLIYFSYDVKMKEKGDIPEGYSVSREKKERFSLILESASTNQTSMYLCASRPEGLADTYEQYFGPGTRLTVT.

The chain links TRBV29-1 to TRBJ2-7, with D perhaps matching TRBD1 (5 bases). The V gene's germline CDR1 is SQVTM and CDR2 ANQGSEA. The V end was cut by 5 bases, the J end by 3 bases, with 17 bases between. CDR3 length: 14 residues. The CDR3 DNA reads TGCAGCGTTCTAGAACAGGTCCACATCTACGAGCAGTACTTC. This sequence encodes CSVLEQVHIYEQYF.

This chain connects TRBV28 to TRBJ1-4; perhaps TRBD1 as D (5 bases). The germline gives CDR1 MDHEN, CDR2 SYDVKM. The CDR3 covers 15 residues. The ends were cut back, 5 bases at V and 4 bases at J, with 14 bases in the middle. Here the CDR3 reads CASSPGGGINEKLFF. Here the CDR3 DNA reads TGTGCCAGCAGTCCCGGGGGGGGGATTAATGAAAAACTGTTTTTT.

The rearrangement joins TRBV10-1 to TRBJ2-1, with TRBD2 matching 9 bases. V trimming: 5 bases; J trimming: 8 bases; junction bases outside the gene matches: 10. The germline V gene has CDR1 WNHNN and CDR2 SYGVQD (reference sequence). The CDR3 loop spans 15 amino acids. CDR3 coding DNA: TGCGCCAGCAGTCACGGGGCGGGAGGGATGGATGAGCAGTTCTTC. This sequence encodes CASSHGAGGMDEQFF.

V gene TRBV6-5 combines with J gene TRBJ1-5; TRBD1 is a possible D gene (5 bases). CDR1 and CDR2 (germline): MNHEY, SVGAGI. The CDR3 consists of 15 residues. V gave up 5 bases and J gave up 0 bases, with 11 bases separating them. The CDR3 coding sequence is TGTGCCAGCAGTCCCGGGGGATTTAGCAATCAGCCCCAGCATTTT. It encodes CASSPGGFSNQPQHF.

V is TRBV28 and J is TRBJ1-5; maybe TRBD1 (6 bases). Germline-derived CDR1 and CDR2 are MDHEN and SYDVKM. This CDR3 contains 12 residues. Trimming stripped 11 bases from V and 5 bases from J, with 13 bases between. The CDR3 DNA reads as TGTGCCGCGGGGGGGCGATATCAGCCCCAGCATTTT. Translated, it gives CAAGGRYQPQHF.

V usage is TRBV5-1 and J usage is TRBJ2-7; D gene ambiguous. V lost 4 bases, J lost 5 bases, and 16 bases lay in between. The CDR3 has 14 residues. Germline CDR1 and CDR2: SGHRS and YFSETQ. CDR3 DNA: TGCGCCAGCAGCCCCGGCCCCCGCGGCCACGAGCAGTACTTC. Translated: CASSPGPRGHEQYF.

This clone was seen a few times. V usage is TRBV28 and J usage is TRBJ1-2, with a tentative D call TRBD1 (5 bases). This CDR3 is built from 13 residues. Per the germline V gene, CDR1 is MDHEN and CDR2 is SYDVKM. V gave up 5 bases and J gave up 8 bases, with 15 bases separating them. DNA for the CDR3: TGTGCCAGCAGTGTTCAGGGTCAGCTGGGCTACACCTTC. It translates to CASSVQGQLGYTF.

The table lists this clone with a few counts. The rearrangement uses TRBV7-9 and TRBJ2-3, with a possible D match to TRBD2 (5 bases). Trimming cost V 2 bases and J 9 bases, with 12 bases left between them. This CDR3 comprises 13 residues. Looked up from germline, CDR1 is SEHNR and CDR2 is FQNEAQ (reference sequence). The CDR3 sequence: CASSLPATMTQYF. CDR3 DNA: TGTGCCAGCAGCTTACCCGCGACTATGACGCAGTATTTT.

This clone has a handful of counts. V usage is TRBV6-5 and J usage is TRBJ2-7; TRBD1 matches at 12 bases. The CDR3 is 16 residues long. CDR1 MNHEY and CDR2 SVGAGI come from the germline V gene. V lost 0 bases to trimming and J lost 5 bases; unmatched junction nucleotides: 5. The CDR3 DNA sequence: TGTGCCAGCAGTTACTCCGCGGGACAGGGGGCGAACGAGCAGTACTTC. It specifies CASSYSAGQGANEQYF.

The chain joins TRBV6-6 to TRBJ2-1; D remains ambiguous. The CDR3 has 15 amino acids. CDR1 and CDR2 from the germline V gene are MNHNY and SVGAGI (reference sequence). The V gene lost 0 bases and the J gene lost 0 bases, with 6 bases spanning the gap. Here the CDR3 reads CASSYSDNSYNEQFF. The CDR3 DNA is TGTGCCAGCAGTTACTCAGACAACTCCTACAATGAGCAGTTCTTC.

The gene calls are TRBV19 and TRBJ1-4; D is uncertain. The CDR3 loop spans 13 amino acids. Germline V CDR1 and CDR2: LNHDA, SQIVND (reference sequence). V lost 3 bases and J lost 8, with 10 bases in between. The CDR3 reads CASSMLEEEKLFF. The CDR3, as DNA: TGTGCCAGTAGTATGTTAGAGGAGGAAAAACTGTTTTTT.

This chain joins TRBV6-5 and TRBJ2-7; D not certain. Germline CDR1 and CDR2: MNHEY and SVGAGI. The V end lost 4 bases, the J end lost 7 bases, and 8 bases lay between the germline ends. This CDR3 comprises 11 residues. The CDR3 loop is CASSFGPEQYF. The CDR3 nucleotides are TGTGCCAGCAGTTTTGGGCCTGAGCAGTACTTC.

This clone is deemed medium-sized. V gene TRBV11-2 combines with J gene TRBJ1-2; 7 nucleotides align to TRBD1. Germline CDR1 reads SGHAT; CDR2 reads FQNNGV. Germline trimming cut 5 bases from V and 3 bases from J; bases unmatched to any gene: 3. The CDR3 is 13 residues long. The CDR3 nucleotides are TGTGCCAGCAGCGCCGGACAGGACTATGGCTACACCTTC. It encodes CASSAGQDYGYTF.